Below are 19 T cell receptor beta chains sequenced from a single sample in a study of tumor-infiltrating lymphocytes in primary liver carcinoma. Each 20-30 mg portion of unsorted bulk tissue served as the source for co-extraction of RNA and DNA. TCR beta cDNA came from approximately 490 ng total RNA, primed with a constant-region primer. Slightly modified ARM-PCR with three nested multiplex PCR rounds yielded TCR beta libraries. Researchers ran the first two PCR rounds for approximately 9 cycles each with TRBV1-TRBV30 forward primers and a C-beta reverse primer. One entry per CDR3 protein, called by TCRdb with MiXCR from the multiplex PCR reads. The table includes tens of thousands of distinct CDR3 sequences, roughly two thirds detected once. The sequencing sample was made of tumor-adjacent normal liver tissue. The source is a man aged 40-49 years with primary liver carcinoma and hepatitis B virus infection.

The sample holds one count of this clonotype. Germline and junction disagree at one end, which may indicate a read error. This chain links TRBV28 with TRBJ2-6; D may be TRBD1 or TRBD2 (5 bases each). Germline V gene lookup returns CDR1 MDHEN and CDR2 SYDVKM. This CDR3 region has 17 residues. The CDR3 region is CAGRESDGLSGANVLTF. DNA for the CDR3: TGTGCCGGCAGGGAGTCGGACGGACTCTCTGGGGCCAACGTCCTGACTTTC.

A note on this clonotype: An end of the junction differs from the germline gene, which may be a read error. The V and J genes are TRBV6-5 and TRBJ2-3; maybe TRBD2 (7 bases). The CDR3 sequence is 15 residues long. Per the germline V gene, CDR1 is MNHEY and CDR2 is SVGAGI. The CDR3 bases are TGCGCCAGCAACCCAGGACTAGGGGGAACAGATACGCAGTATTTT. Translated, it gives CASNPGLGGTDTQYF.

The chain recombines TRBV11-2 with TRBJ1-1, with D possibly TRBD1 on 6 matching bases. Deletions cut 5 bases from V and 4 bases from J, with 20 bases between. The CDR3 spans 16 residues. Per germline, CDR1 SGHAT and CDR2 FQNNGV. The CDR3 coding sequence is TGTGCCAGCAGCCGAGGTGGGGCAGGGGTCATCACTGAAGCTTTCTTT. It is translated as CASSRGGAGVITEAFF.

This chain joins TRBV7-2 and TRBJ2-5, with 7 bases that match TRBD1. The CDR3 is 17 amino acids. CDR1 and CDR2 from the germline V gene are SGHTA and FQGNSA. With 4 bases clipped from V and 0 bases from J, the junction kept 11 bases outside the gene matches. The CDR3 spells CASSSPLGTVDQETQYF. The CDR3 DNA reads as TGTGCCAGCAGCTCTCCTTTGGGGACAGTAGACCAAGAGACCCAGTACTTC.

The chain has TRBV28 and TRBJ2-1; TRBD2 is a possible D gene (5 bases). Trimming stripped 2 bases from V and 15 bases from J, with 20 bases between. Germline CDR1 and CDR2: MDHEN and SYDVKM. This CDR3 spans 14 amino acids. As DNA, the CDR3 is TGTGCCAGCAGTTTACCCCAGGACGGGGTCGGGCTGTTCTTC. Protein: CASSLPQDGVGLFF.

To note about this clonotype: The junction differs from germline at one of its ends, possibly a read error. The chain has TRBV11-1 and TRBJ2-7; the D gene is possibly TRBD2 (6 bases). The CDR3 consists of 16 residues. CDR1 SGHAT and CDR2 FQDESV come from the germline V gene (reference sequence). DNA for the CDR3: TGTGCCAGCAACTTAACAGCCGGGAGATCAACTGGCGAGCAGTGCTTC. It translates to CASNLTAGRSTGEQCF.

This clonotype was picked up many times. The chain links TRBV28 to TRBJ1-3, with D maybe TRBD1 (6 bases). The CDR3 has 14 residues. V was cut by 6 bases and J by 4 bases, with 13 bases left in between. Germline-derived CDR1 and CDR2 are MDHEN and SYDVKM. CDR3 in DNA: TGTGCCAGCAGATACGGGACATCGGGAAACACCATATATTTT. It yields the protein CASRYGTSGNTIYF.

Comments on this clonotype: The final CDR3 position lacks the conserved phenylalanine or tryptophan, pointing to a likely read error. The V and J genes are TRBV4-1 and TRBJ2-3; the match to TRBD2 covers 7 bases. Germline V gene sequence: CDR1 MGHRA, CDR2 YSYEKL. The CDR3 sequence is 14 residues long. The CDR3 sequence is CASSRQSGEDRQYL. The CDR3 DNA sequence: TGCGCCAGCAGTCGACAAAGCGGGGAAGATAGGCAGTATTTG.

V gene TRBV6-1 combines with J gene TRBJ2-2; D might be TRBD2 (6 bases). The CDR3 covers 16 residues. V was cut by 8 bases and J by 8 bases, with 24 bases left in between. Germline values: CDR1 MNHNS, CDR2 SASEGT. The DNA for the CDR3 is TGTGCCAGCTTTGAAGTCCCCACTAGCTTACCAGGGGAGCTGTTTTTT. The encoded protein is CASFEVPTSLPGELFF.

Worth noting for this clonotype: A junction end diverges from the germline sequence, so it may reflect a read error. This chain links TRBV4-2 with TRBJ2-7, with D unclear. CDR3 size: 12 residues. Per germline, CDR1 LGHNA and CDR2 YNFKEQ. The CDR3 reads CVSSRGVNEQYF. DNA for the CDR3: TGTGTCAGCAGCCGAGGTGTGAACGAGCAGTACTTC.

As concerns this clonotype: One junction end disagrees with the germline gene, perhaps due to a read error. V and J are TRBV11-2 and TRBJ2-1, with 12 bases fitting TRBD2. This CDR3 contains 15 residues. The germline V gene has CDR1 SGHAT and CDR2 FQNNGV. CDR3 region: CAGSWASGRANEQFF. CDR3 coding DNA: TGTGCCGGCAGCTGGGCTAGCGGGAGGGCCAATGAGCAGTTCTTC. The variable domain in full, with the rest retrieved from reference TRBV11-2 and TRBJ2-1, is EAGVAQSPRYKIIEKRQSVAFWCNPISGHATLYWYQQILGQGPKLLIQFQNNGVVDDSQLPKDRFSAERLKGVDSTLKIQPAKLEDSAVYLCAGSWASGRANEQFFGPGTRLTVL.

A word on this clonotype: A much larger clone is a single base away; this may be a read error. The chain employs TRBV5-1 and TRBJ2-2, with 13 bases fitting TRBD2. V shed 3 bases, J shed 1 base, and the junction held 6 bases outside the gene matches. From germline, CDR1 is SGHRS and CDR2 YFSETQ. CDR3 length equals 18 residues. The CDR3 loop is CASSYGLAGEMNTGELFF. CDR3 nucleotides: TGCGCCAGCAGCTACGGACTAGCGGGAGAAATGAACACCGGGGAGCTGTTTTTT.

To note about this clonotype: This may be a read error: a much more frequent sequence differs by one nucleotide. The chain is built from TRBV11-1 and TRBJ2-3, with D unresolved. Looked up from germline, CDR1 is SGHAT and CDR2 is FQDESV (reference sequence). The CDR3 has 13 amino acids. Deletions cut 3 bases from V and 3 bases from J, with 7 bases between. The CDR3 spells CASSFNGTDTQYF. The CDR3 DNA sequence: TGTGCCAGCAGCTTTAATGGTACAGATACGCAGTATTTT.

As regards this clonotype: The germline gene is not matched at one end of the junction; a read error may be the cause. The chain has TRBV19 and TRBJ2-2; no definite D call. The CDR3 sequence is 15 residues long. Germline V gene lookup returns CDR1 LNHDA and CDR2 SQIVND (reference sequence). In DNA form, the CDR3 reads TGTGCCAGTAATATAGATCTGCTATCTACCGGGGAGCTGTTTTTT. Its protein is CASNIDLLSTGELFF.

A remark on this clonotype: At one end, the junction sequence differs from germline, possibly due to a read error. The V gene is TRBV4-1, the J gene TRBJ2-1; perhaps TRBD1 as D (5 bases). The CDR3 totals 13 residues. CDR1 is MGHRA and CDR2 is YSYEKL in the germline V gene. DNA of the CDR3: TGCGCCGGCAGCCCGCGACAGTGGTATGAGCAGTTCTTC. Protein sequence: CAGSPRQWYEQFF.

For this clonotype: Possible read error: a much larger clone is one base away. CDR3 in DNA: TGCGCCAGCAGCTTGGATTACAGGGGCACAGATACGCAGTATTTT. Protein product: CASSLDYRGTDTQYF. The rearrangement links TRBV5-1 to TRBJ2-3, with D perhaps TRBD1 (6 bases). This CDR3 is built from 15 residues. The ends were cut back, 0 bases at V and 1 base at J, with 9 bases in the middle. Germline V gives CDR1 SGHRS, CDR2 YFSETQ.

V and J are TRBV11-3 and TRBJ1-5; a possible D gene is TRBD1 (5 bases). With 0 bases removed from V and 6 bases from J, the gap between germline ends came to 12 bases. Germline V gene lookup returns CDR1 SGHNT and CDR2 YENEEA. There are 15 residues in the CDR3. The CDR3 region has the DNA TGTGCCAGCAGCTTAGAGGTGGGGGTGGCTCAGCCCCAGCATTTT. Its translation is CASSLEVGVAQPQHF.

This chain connects TRBV29-1 to TRBJ2-5, with TRBD2 matching over 7 bases. The CDR3 sequence is 14 residues long. The germline gives CDR1 SQVTM, CDR2 ANQGSEA. V shed 3 bases, J shed 7 bases, and the junction held 11 bases outside the gene matches. For the CDR3, the DNA is TGCAGCGTTGAGCCTAGCGGAAGTACAGGGACCCAGTACTTC. Translated: CSVEPSGSTGTQYF.

This clonotype occurred once. V gene TRBV11-1 combines with J gene TRBJ2-1, with 9 nucleotides matching TRBD2. CDR3 length: 13 amino acids. Germline V gene data show CDR1 as SGHAT and CDR2 as FQDESV (reference sequence). The trim removed 5 bases at V and 16 bases at J, leaving 12 bases unmatched. In nucleotides, the CDR3 is TGTGCCAGCAGCGCGGGAGGGTCGGATGGCCAATTCTTC. Translation: CASSAGGSDGQFF. The variable domain in full, completed from reference TRBV11-1 and TRBJ2-1, reads EAEVAQSPRYKITEKSQAVAFWCDPISGHATLYWYRQILGQGPELLVQFQDESVVDDSQLPKDRFSAERLKGVDSTLKIQPAELGDSAMYLCASSAGGSDGQFFGPGTRLTVL.